This T cell receptor (beta chain) emerged from a study of blood T cell repertoires in COVID-19. About the research overall: The samples span acute and convalescent COVID-19 from the United States, Italy and Spain. T cells, B-cell-depleted T cells, or PBMCs provided the cDNA or gDNA that served as material.

Germline V lookup: CDR1 LNHDA, CDR2 SQIVND (reference sequence). V was shortened by 2 bases and J by 4 bases, with 9 bases between the two germline ends. This CDR3 comprises 14 residues. Under the authors' procedure: Amplification of reference gene primers provided the estimated nucleated cell counts. This table comes from immunoSEQ multiplex PCR, and its TCRdb copy is limited to in-frame clones, with some not included. That table is the source of V, J and clone size, and D and trimming were worked out from the DNA. The sample shows 25,000 to 35,000 clones, 75% to 90% of them seen only once. The sequencing input was peripheral blood. The origin of this receptor is an elderly man with acute or convalescent COVID-19. The chain has TRBV19 and TRBJ1-3; D remains ambiguous. The CDR3 reads CASSIMAGGNTIYF. CDR3 nucleotide sequence: TGTGCCAGTAGTATAATGGCAGGAGGAAACACCATATATTTT.